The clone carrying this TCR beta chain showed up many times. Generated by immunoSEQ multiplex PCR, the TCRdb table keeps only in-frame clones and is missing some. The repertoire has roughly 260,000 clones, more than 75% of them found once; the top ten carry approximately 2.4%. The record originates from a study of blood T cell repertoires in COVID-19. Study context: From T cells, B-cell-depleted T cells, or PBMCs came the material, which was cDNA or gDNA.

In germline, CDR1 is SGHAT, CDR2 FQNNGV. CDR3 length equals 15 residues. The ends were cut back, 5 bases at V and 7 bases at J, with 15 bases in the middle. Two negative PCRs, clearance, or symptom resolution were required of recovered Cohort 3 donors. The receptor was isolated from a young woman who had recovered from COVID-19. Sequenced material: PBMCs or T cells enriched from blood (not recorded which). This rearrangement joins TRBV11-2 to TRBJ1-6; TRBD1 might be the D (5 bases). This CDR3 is CASSGRRGLNSPLHF. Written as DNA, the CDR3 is TGTGCCAGCAGCGGGCGGAGGGGTTTGAATTCACCCCTCCACTTT.